The 13 T cell receptor beta chains in this list originate from one sample, sequenced in a study of blood T cells in healthy people across ages. Primers used in a second PCR of roughly 6 to 11 cycles were a sample-barcoded 5' primer and a J-beta primer mix. TCRdb passed the 5' RACE reads through MiXCR, listing each CDR3 protein once. Seen here are fewer than 1.5 million distinct CDR3 sequences, around 42% observed once, and the top ten hold 6.5% to 10%. Material for sequencing was blood. Receptors originate from a woman aged 18-29 years in good health.

V and J are TRBV5-1 and TRBJ2-7, with 13 bases fitting TRBD2. The CDR3 is 17 amino acids. Germline CDR1 and CDR2: SGHRS and YFSETQ. Unmatched junction bases numbered 10, after V lost 4 bases and J lost 3 bases. CDR3 sequence: CASSHGLAGANNYEQYF. The CDR3 DNA sequence: TGCGCCAGCAGCCATGGACTAGCGGGGGCCAACAACTACGAGCAGTACTTC.

The rearrangement links TRBV20-1 to TRBJ1-4; D may be TRBD1 (6 bases). The CDR3 extends over 13 amino acids. V was trimmed by 6 bases and J by 5 bases, leaving 13 bases between them. Germline V gene lookup returns CDR1 DFQATT and CDR2 SNEGSKA (reference sequence). The CDR3: CSAGGGINEKLFF. The CDR3 DNA follows: TGCAGTGCGGGAGGGGGGATCAATGAAAAACTGTTTTTT.

This clonotype was found once. Compared with germline, one end of the junction differs, possibly owing to a read error. The rearrangement uses TRBV6-5 and TRBJ2-3; D is ambiguous. This CDR3 has 15 amino acids. Germline values: CDR1 MNHEY, CDR2 SVGAGI. This CDR3 reads CTSSYSKVILDTQYF. The CDR3 region has the DNA TGTACCAGCAGTTACTCGAAGGTGATCCTAGATACGCAGTATTTT.

The V gene is TRBV2, the J gene TRBJ2-1; D unclear. Per germline, CDR1 SNHLY and CDR2 FYNNEI. V was cut by 7 bases and J by 8 bases, with 21 bases left in between. This CDR3 has 15 amino acids. The CDR3, as DNA: TGTGCCAGCAAACGTACCCTATTACTCACGGATGAGCAGTTCTTC. Amino acids: CASKRTLLLTDEQFF.

This clonotype has a single count. This chain uses TRBV20-1 with TRBJ1-1; TRBD1 is a possible D gene (6 bases). The V end lost 4 bases, the J end lost 1 base, and 13 bases lay between the germline ends. Germline V gene data show CDR1 as DFQATT and CDR2 as SNEGSKA (reference sequence). CDR3 length: 14 residues. The DNA for the CDR3 is TGCAGTGCTAATCGCGGGACAAGGAACACTGAAGCTTTCTTT. Its translation: CSANRGTRNTEAFF.

The rearrangement joins TRBV12-3 or TRBV12-4 to TRBJ2-7; the D gene is possibly TRBD1 (5 bases). The CDR3 is made up of 15 amino acids. The germline V and J ends were trimmed by 3 bases and 0 bases, with 12 bases remaining between them. CDR3 loop: CASSFQGSISYEQYF. In nucleotides, the CDR3 is TGTGCCAGCAGTTTTCAGGGAAGCATCTCCTACGAGCAGTACTTC.

The CDR3 sequence is CATSRGQDSNQPQHF. CDR3 sequence (DNA): TGTGCCACCAGCAGAGGACAGGATAGCAATCAGCCCCAGCATTTT. The chain is built from TRBV15 and TRBJ1-5; possibly TRBD1 for D (6 bases). Trimming removed 1 base at V and 0 bases at J, with 7 bases between. This CDR3 has 15 residues. The germline CDR1 and CDR2 sequences are LNHNV and YYDKDF (reference sequence).

This rearrangement joins TRBV6-1 to TRBJ1-1; TRBD1 is a possible D gene (6 bases). CDR1 and CDR2 (germline): MNHNS, SASEGT. The CDR3 consists of 13 residues. The V gene lost 7 bases and the J gene lost 7 bases, with 16 bases spanning the gap. CDR3 sequence: CASTLLLGGEAFF. The CDR3 bases are TGTGCCAGCACCCTCCTCCTAGGGGGTGAAGCTTTCTTT.

This clonotype was seen only a few times. The chain combines TRBV10-1 with TRBJ2-7; 8 bases are shared with TRBD1. This CDR3 comprises 15 residues. Germline CDR1 reads WNHNN; CDR2 reads SYGVQD (reference sequence). Losses at the gene ends were 2 bases for V and 4 bases for J; bases not matched to a gene: 7. CDR3 region: CASSERGTGRYEQYF. The CDR3 bases are TGCGCCAGCAGTGAGAGGGGGACAGGACGTTACGAGCAGTACTTC.

The rearrangement joins TRBV12-5 to TRBJ2-1; D is undetermined. Looked up from germline, CDR1 is LGHNT and CDR2 is FRNRAP. Trimming removed 4 bases at V and 10 bases at J, with 5 bases between. The CDR3 has 10 residues. The CDR3 DNA reads TGTGCTAGTGGTTCCCCGGAGCAGTTCTTC. Protein sequence: CASGSPEQFF.

The chain combines TRBV24-1 with TRBJ1-1; 9 bases match TRBD1. The V gene end was trimmed by 6 bases and the J gene end by 7 bases; junction bases not matched to a gene: 8. CDR1 and CDR2 from the germline V gene are KGHDR and SFDVKD. The CDR3 runs 14 residues. The DNA of the CDR3 is TGTGCCACCAGTCAGGGGGACAGGGAGGGTGAAGCTTTCTTT. It yields the protein CATSQGDREGEAFF.

This clonotype showed up just a few times. The V and J genes are TRBV9 and TRBJ2-3; D is unclear. V was clipped by 4 bases and J by 7 bases, with 16 bases between them. The CDR3 extends over 14 amino acids. CDR1 is SGDLS and CDR2 is YYNGEE in the germline V gene. CDR3 loop: CASSPRVEAYTQYF. The CDR3, as DNA: TGTGCCAGCAGCCCCCGAGTAGAGGCATATACGCAGTATTTT.

The chain recombines TRBV20-1 with TRBJ1-6; D unclear. The CDR3 has 15 amino acids. The V end lost 5 bases, the J end lost 5 bases, and 16 bases lay between the germline ends. Germline lookup yields CDR1 DFQATT and CDR2 SNEGSKA (reference sequence). The DNA for the CDR3 is TGCAGTGCTCGGCCGATGAGCCAAGATAATTCACCCCTCCACTTT. Protein product: CSARPMSQDNSPLHF.